This section outlines one T cell receptor (beta chain) sequence together with its context. These data come from a study of T cells in localized non-small cell lung cancer. Per germline, CDR1 WNHNN and CDR2 SYGVQD (reference sequence). Trimming removed 2 bases from V and 5 bases from J, with 12 bases in between. The CDR3 runs to 15 residues. Some clones are missing from TCRdb's copy, which holds only in-frame ones; the method was immunoSEQ multiplex PCR. The sample holds 30,000 to 35,000 clones, roughly 93% seen once. J is TRBJ2-2 and V is TRBV10-1; D possibly corresponds to TRBD2 (5 bases). The source of this sequence is a female donor older than 55 with stage I lung adenocarcinoma. The sample was peripheral blood, taken before any cancer treatment. CDR3 DNA sequence: TGCGCCAGCAGTGAGGCACGGTCGGGGACCGGGGAGCTGTTTTTT. Protein sequence: CASSEARSGTGELFF.